The text below deals with one T cell receptor (beta chain). This sample stems from a study of T cell changes during pregnancy in multiple sclerosis. Deletions cut 5 bases from V and 3 bases from J, with 15 bases between. The CDR3 consists of 15 residues. CDR1 is SGHTA, CDR2 FQGNSA, per germline. Method: immunoSEQ multiplex PCR; TCRdb's copy keeps in-frame clones and lacks some. The sample lists 20,000 to 25,000 clones; more than 70% were seen once. The gene calls are TRBV7-2 and TRBJ2-3; tentative D call: TRBD1 (5 bases). The receptor's source is a female donor with multiple sclerosis, enrolled in a pregnancy study. This specimen consisted of CD8+ T cells from peripheral blood mononuclear cells, obtained before pregnancy. The CDR3: CASSHTTAETDTQYF. Written as DNA, the CDR3 is TGTGCCAGCAGCCATACGACAGCCGAGACAGATACGCAGTATTTT.